This TCR beta chain is drawn from a study of blood T cell repertoires in COVID-19. In the study overall: Italy, Spain and the United States were the sources of the convalescent and acute COVID-19 samples. PBMCs, B-cell-depleted T cells, or T cells provided the cDNA or gDNA that made up the material.

As originally analysed: Amplification from reference gene primers served as the basis for estimated nucleated cell counts. Some clones are missing from TCRdb's copy, which holds only in-frame ones; the method was immunoSEQ multiplex PCR. V and J calls and clone size are copied from that table; D and trimming were computed from the DNA. Counted here are 250,000 to 300,000 clones, approximately 82% occurring once; the ten biggest clones make up about 4.3%. This CDR3 comprises 15 residues. Per the germline V gene, CDR1 is MNHNY and CDR2 is SVGAGI (reference sequence). The ends lost 5 bases at V and 4 bases at J; junction bases unmatched: 8.

Sequences were obtained from peripheral blood. V gene TRBV6-6 combines with J gene TRBJ2-3, with 8 nucleotides matching TRBD1. This clonotype was obtained from a man aged 60 to 69 who had recovered from COVID-19. The DNA of the CDR3 is TGTGCCAGCAGTCCAACCAGGGGGCAGGCAGATACGCAGTATTTT. Residues: CASSPTRGQADTQYF.